This T cell receptor beta chain was sequenced for a study of blood T cell repertoires in COVID-19. Original data processing: Amplified reference gene primers provided the basis for estimating nucleated cell counts. TCRdb's copy holds only in-frame clones and misses some; the assay was immunoSEQ multiplex PCR. Clone size and the V and J calls come from that table; the DNA yielded D and trimming. The data contain 200,000 to 300,000 clones, approximately 85% of them singletons. The receptor's source is a man in his fifties or sixties with acute or convalescent COVID-19. Input material: peripheral blood.

CDR3 sequence (DNA): TGTGCCAGTAGTATCGGACAGGGGGTAGATACGCAGTATTTT. Translated, it gives CASSIGQGVDTQYF. V usage is TRBV19 and J usage is TRBJ2-3; 10 nucleotides line up with TRBD1. This CDR3 contains 14 residues. Trimming took 3 bases from V and 5 from J; bases not matched to a gene: 2. The germline V gene has CDR1 LNHDA and CDR2 SQIVND (reference sequence).